Below, 7 T cell receptor beta chains from the same sample are listed, as sequenced in a study of PD-1 blockade in classical Hodgkin lymphoma. Every patient experienced relapse after autologous stem cell transplantation, and brentuximab vedotin exposure varied. The assay was immunoSEQ multiplex PCR, and TCRdb's table has in-frame clones only and misses some. The sample consists of 66,000 or so clones, 60% to 80% of them appearing once. This material consisted of peripheral blood mononuclear cells (PBMCs), taken before the second cycle of nivolumab. Every receptor here comes from a human donor with classical Hodgkin lymphoma.

The sample holds a few counts of this clone. This chain links TRBV11-2 with TRBJ2-2; D perhaps matches TRBD1 (5 bases). Trimming pared 5 bases from V and 5 bases from J, leaving 9 bases between. The CDR3 covers 13 residues. CDR1 SGHAT and CDR2 FQNNGV come from the germline V gene. CDR3 nucleotides: TGTGCCAGCAGCCTTGGACAAACCGGGGAGCTGTTTTTT. It translates to CASSLGQTGELFF.

V gene TRBV4-1 combines with J gene TRBJ2-7; no definite D call. CDR1 is MGHRA, CDR2 YSYEKL, per germline. V was clipped by 2 bases and J by 0 bases, with 5 bases between them. CDR3 length equals 13 residues. For the CDR3, the DNA is TGCGCCAGCAGCCAACAGAGCTCCTACGAGCAGTACTTC. It translates to CASSQQSSYEQYF.

This chain joins TRBV28 and TRBJ1-2; D unresolved. This CDR3 has 14 amino acids. The ends were cut back, 4 bases at V and 6 bases at J, with 15 bases in the middle. Germline V gene sequence: CDR1 MDHEN, CDR2 SYDVKM. CDR3 DNA sequence: TGTGCCAGCAGTTCGGTAGGTCGAATTGATGGCTACACCTTC. It translates to CASSSVGRIDGYTF.

Concerning this clone itself: One end of the junction is discordant with germline, which a read error may explain. CDR3 sequence reads: CASSAAGLGGYSF. DNA of the CDR3: TGTGCCAGCTCAGCCGCAGGTCTGGGGGGCTACTCCTTC. The chain uses TRBV18 and TRBJ1-2, with D perhaps matching TRBD1 (6 bases). CDR1 and CDR2 (germline): KGHSH, LQKENI. The CDR3 consists of 13 residues.

This chain uses TRBV6-6 with TRBJ1-2, with a weak D call TRBD1 (6 bases). CDR3 length equals 14 residues. Trimming removed 7 bases from V and 8 bases from J, with 20 bases in between. The V gene's germline CDR1 is MNHNY and CDR2 SVGAGI (reference sequence). The CDR3: CASTRNRVAGGYTF. Written as DNA, the CDR3 is TGTGCCAGCACGAGGAACAGGGTGGCCGGGGGCTACACCTTC.

The chain has TRBV30 and TRBJ1-1, with 7 bases aligning to TRBD1. CDR1 and CDR2 (germline): GTSNPN, SVGIG (reference sequence). The length of the CDR3 is 15 residues. J lost 1 base, V lost 8 bases, and 13 bases had no gene match. The CDR3 here is CAATTGTAQNTEAFF. DNA of the CDR3: TGTGCCGCAACCACAGGGACAGCCCAGAACACTGAAGCTTTCTTT. The variable domain in full, completed from reference TRBV30 and TRBJ1-1, reads SQTIHQWPATLVQPVGSPLSLECTVEGTSNPNLYWYRQAAGRGLQLLFYSVGIGQISSEVPQNLSASRPQDRQFILSSKKLLLSDSGFYLCAATTGTAQNTEAFFGQGTRLTVV.

The chain uses TRBV6-5 and TRBJ1-1, with D hard to call. Trimming pared 4 bases from V and 7 bases from J, leaving 7 bases between. The germline gives CDR1 MNHEY, CDR2 SVGAGI. The CDR3 contains 11 residues. CDR3 sequence: CASSSTLEAFF. Here the CDR3 DNA reads TGTGCCAGCAGTTCAACACTTGAAGCTTTCTTT.